Listed here are 20 T cell receptor beta chains from one sample, sequenced in a study of blood T cell repertoires in COVID-19. Data came from immunoSEQ multiplex PCR; TCRdb stores just in-frame clones and leaves some out. The sample lists about 100,000 clones; 80% were seen once. The specimen was peripheral blood. These receptors all stem from a woman in her seventies with acute or convalescent COVID-19.

A remark on this clone: The same CDR3 can be traced to other DNA sequences in this sample. This chain joins TRBV19 and TRBJ2-1; 10 bases fit TRBD2. This CDR3 is built from 15 residues. Looked up from germline, CDR1 is LNHDA and CDR2 is SQIVND (reference sequence). Trimming took 1 base from V and 4 from J; bases not matched to a gene: 1. The CDR3 loop reads CASSIGSGGYNEQFF. The DNA for the CDR3 is TGTGCCAGTAGTATAGGTAGCGGGGGGTACAATGAGCAGTTCTTC.

J is TRBJ2-5 and V is TRBV7-2, with 7 nucleotides matching TRBD2. CDR1 SGHTA and CDR2 FQGNSA come from the germline V gene. This CDR3 region has 15 residues. The ends lost 4 bases at V and 3 bases at J; junction bases unmatched: 8. CDR3 loop: CASSSPWGGKETQYF. CDR3 bases: TGTGCCAGCAGCTCCCCTTGGGGGGGTAAAGAGACCCAGTACTTC.

The chain employs TRBV27 and TRBJ1-2, with D perhaps TRBD1 (5 bases). The CDR3 has 16 residues. Trimming shortened V by 3 bases and J by 3 bases, and 17 bases separated the two germline ends. From germline, CDR1 is MNHEY and CDR2 SMNVEV (reference sequence). For the CDR3, the DNA is TGTGCCAGCAGTTTTGGGGCAGACCACTCCGACTATGGCTACACCTTC. This codes for CASSFGADHSDYGYTF.

The chain carries TRBV19 and TRBJ1-2; 7 bases agree with TRBD1. The CDR3 consists of 15 residues. The germline gives CDR1 LNHDA, CDR2 SQIVND (reference sequence). V shed 7 bases and J 7 bases; nucleotides not matched to a gene: 15. CDR3 nucleotide sequence: TGTGCCAGTAACCCGGCGGCAGGGGGAGCGGCTGGCTACACCTTC. It codes for CASNPAAGGAAGYTF.

The chain joins TRBV6-2 or TRBV6-3 to TRBJ2-3; 7 nucleotides line up with TRBD2. The CDR3 spans 14 residues. V was clipped by 5 bases and J by 4 bases; unmatched bases: 6. CDR1 and CDR2 (germline): MNHEY, SVGEGT. The CDR3 DNA is TGTGCCAGCAGTCCCCAGGGAGGGGCAGATACGCAGTATTTT. Amino acid sequence: CASSPQGGADTQYF.

V is TRBV18 and J is TRBJ1-1, with D perhaps matching TRBD1 (5 bases). CDR3 length: 14 amino acids. V dropped 3 bases and J dropped 1 base, with 9 bases sitting between them. CDR1 KGHSH and CDR2 LQKENI come from the germline V gene. In DNA form, the CDR3 reads TGTGCCAGCTCACCCGAGACAGAGAACACTGAAGCTTTCTTT. It specifies CASSPETENTEAFF.

The chain links TRBV12-3 or TRBV12-4 to TRBJ2-3; D is uncertain. V lost 3 bases and J lost 6, with 7 bases in between. The CDR3 totals 12 residues. Here the CDR3 reads CASSLVEDTQYF. CDR3 DNA: TGTGCCAGCAGTTTGGTTGAGGATACGCAGTATTTT.

The chain joins TRBV29-1 to TRBJ1-1, with TRBD1 matching over 10 bases. The V gene's germline CDR1 is SQVTM and CDR2 ANQGSEA. V dropped 7 bases and J dropped 8; count of bases not matched to a gene: 7. This CDR3 has 12 residues. As DNA, the CDR3 is TGCAGCGCCGGACGGGACAGGGGCGAAGCTTTCTTT. This gives the protein CSAGRDRGEAFF.

This clone was observed once. This chain joins TRBV30 and TRBJ2-3; TRBD2 matches at 7 bases. CDR1 is GTSNPN, CDR2 SVGIG, per germline (reference sequence). CDR3 length: 13 amino acids. The junction had 6 bases not matched to a gene; V was cut back by 8 bases and J by 1 base. DNA for the CDR3: TGTGCCGGGGACTATTGGGGCACAGATACGCAGTATTTT. Translating it yields CAGDYWGTDTQYF.

This sequence joins TRBV10-3 and TRBJ1-5; no definite D call. Trimming took off 8 bases at V and 1 base at J, with 15 bases between the two ends. Germline CDR1 ENHRY, CDR2 SYGVKD. There are 15 residues in the CDR3. This CDR3 is CAIAVGVESNQPQHF. In DNA, the CDR3 is TGTGCCATCGCAGTGGGAGTGGAGAGCAATCAGCCCCAGCATTTT.

This chain uses TRBV30 with TRBJ1-6; TRBD1 is a possible D gene (6 bases). V gave up 2 bases and J gave up 7 bases, with 18 bases separating them. The CDR3 length is 16 residues. Germline V CDR1 and CDR2: GTSNPN, SVGIG (reference sequence). CDR3 sequence: CAWSSPRDTKNSPLHF. The CDR3 coding sequence is TGTGCCTGGAGTAGTCCCCGGGACACGAAAAATTCACCCCTCCACTTT. Filled out from reference TRBV30 and TRBJ1-6, the complete variable domain reads SQTIHQWPATLVQPVGSPLSLECTVEGTSNPNLYWYRQAAGRGLQLLFYSVGIGQISSEVPQNLSASRPQDRQFILSSKKLLLSDSGFYLCAWSSPRDTKNSPLHFGNGTRLTVT.

The J gene is TRBJ1-5, the V gene TRBV10-3; no reliable D call. From germline, CDR1 is ENHRY and CDR2 SYGVKD. This CDR3 region has 15 residues. The V and J ends lost 6 bases and 4 bases respectively, with 16 bases between them. CDR3 sequence: CAISPLPSGNQPQHF. The CDR3, as DNA: TGTGCCATCAGCCCCTTACCATCGGGGAATCAGCCCCAGCATTTT.

V usage is TRBV5-1 and J usage is TRBJ1-2; 7 nucleotides line up with TRBD1. Losses at the gene ends were 5 bases for V and 0 bases for J; bases not matched to a gene: 7. The germline CDR1 and CDR2 sequences are SGHRS and YFSETQ. This CDR3 is built from 15 residues. The CDR3 region has the DNA TGCGCCAGCAGGATAGGGGGCGGCACTAACTATGGCTACACCTTC. Its protein product is CASRIGGGTNYGYTF.

The rearrangement joins TRBV9 to TRBJ2-5; 7 nucleotides match TRBD1. There are 15 residues in the CDR3. Trimming removed 0 bases from V and 4 bases from J; junction bases left unmatched: 6. CDR1 SGDLS and CDR2 YYNGEE come from the germline V gene. CDR3 in DNA: TGTGCCAGCAGCGTAGCCGAGGGGGCGAGAGAGACCCAGTACTTC. It encodes CASSVAEGARETQYF.

The chain employs TRBV11-2 and TRBJ1-5; D ambiguous. The CDR3 consists of 15 residues. Trimming took off 0 bases at V and 3 bases at J, with 9 bases between the two ends. CDR1 is SGHAT and CDR2 is FQNNGV in the germline V gene. The CDR3 reads CASSLDRQDNQPQHF. The CDR3 nucleotides read TGTGCCAGCAGCTTAGATCGGCAGGACAATCAGCCCCAGCATTTT.

V usage is TRBV10-3 and J usage is TRBJ1-5, with D possibly being TRBD1 (6 bases). Germline V gene lookup returns CDR1 ENHRY and CDR2 SYGVKD. V was cut by 10 bases and J by 3 bases, with 13 bases left in between. The CDR3 runs 13 residues. CDR3 nucleotide sequence: TGTGCCACCCTACCAGGGGCCAATCAGCCCCAGCATTTT. Protein: CATLPGANQPQHF.

The rearrangement joins TRBV5-6 to TRBJ2-3; a weak D match, TRBD2 (6 bases). With 4 bases removed from V and 2 bases from J, the gap between germline ends came to 17 bases. Per germline, CDR1 SGHDT and CDR2 YYEEEE. This CDR3 comprises 16 residues. The CDR3 is CASSRTMTGATDTQYF. As DNA, the CDR3 is TGTGCCAGCAGCCGAACGATGACGGGAGCCACAGATACGCAGTATTTT.

The rearrangement links TRBV12-5 to TRBJ2-1; TRBD2 matches 11 bases. The CDR3 has 17 residues. The germline CDR1 and CDR2 sequences are LGHNT and FRNRAP. Trimming removed 4 bases from V and 4 bases from J; junction bases left unmatched: 9. The CDR3 is CASGSLSGTSGYNEQFF. The CDR3 DNA reads as TGTGCTAGTGGTTCCCTCTCCGGGACTAGCGGATACAATGAGCAGTTCTTC.

V usage is TRBV9 and J usage is TRBJ2-3, with 7 positions matching TRBD2. Germline CDR1 reads SGDLS; CDR2 reads YYNGEE. This CDR3 contains 17 residues. The V gene end was trimmed by 2 bases and the J gene end by 2 bases; junction bases not matched to a gene: 11. CDR3: CASSVMVAGSPTDTQYF. CDR3 bases: TGTGCCAGCAGCGTCATGGTAGCGGGTTCCCCCACAGATACGCAGTATTTT.

This clone has only a few counts. The V gene is TRBV27, the J gene TRBJ2-5, with TRBD1 matching 9 bases. V dropped 5 bases and J dropped 4; count of bases not matched to a gene: 5. The CDR3 runs to 14 residues. Germline CDR1 and CDR2: MNHEY and SMNVEV (reference sequence). CDR3 sequence reads: CASSDRGIRETQYF. For the CDR3, the DNA is TGTGCCAGCAGTGACAGGGGGATTAGAGAGACCCAGTACTTC.